This TCR beta chain was identified in a study of cytomegalovirus exposure and HLA in healthy donors. Study-wide findings and caveats: The study put 150 or so TCR beta chains on its list as cytomegalovirus-associated.

PCR amplification relied on 60 Vbeta primers (plus 13 Jbeta primers). Only in-frame clones appear in the TCRdb table, and some are missing; sequencing was by immunoSEQ multiplex PCR. This sample has over 75,000 clones, with 75% to 85% found just once. The V end was cut by 5 bases, the J end by 2 bases, with 13 bases between. The CDR3 has 14 amino acids. Looked up from germline, CDR1 is SEHNR and CDR2 is FQNEAQ (reference sequence). Note on this clone: What it binds is not known.

The sample consisted of PBMCs. The gene calls are TRBV7-9 and TRBJ2-7, with D maybe TRBD1 (6 bases). This clonotype was sampled from a man aged 30-40 years in good health and CMV-seropositive. CDR3: CASSPQGGTYEQYF. The CDR3 DNA reads as TGTGCCAGCAGCCCCCAAGGGGGAACCTACGAGCAGTACTTC. Looking up the rest from reference TRBV7-9 and TRBJ2-7 gives the full variable domain: DTGVSQNPRHKITKRGQNVTFRCDPISEHNRLYWYRQTLGQGPEFLTYFQNEAQLEKSRLLSDRFSAERPKGSFSTLEIQRTEQGDSAMYLCASSPQGGTYEQYFGPGTRLTVT.